A single sample gave rise to the 30 T cell receptor beta chains below, sequenced in a study of shared clonotypes between healthy human individuals. TCRdb keeps only in-frame clones here, not all; method: immunoSEQ multiplex PCR. Of under 2.5 million clones in the sample, around 92% were seen once. The specimen sequenced was naive CD4+ T cells from PBMCs. The sample's subset: CD45RA+ positively selected. The origin of the receptors is a man between 18 and 35 years old in good health. Some clones in this sample may be carry-over from other donors' samples.

This clone appeared once. The chain employs TRBV4-1 and TRBJ1-3; D is uncertain. This CDR3 spans 18 amino acids. Germline V gives CDR1 MGHRA, CDR2 YSYEKL. V lost 0 bases, J lost 0 bases, and 15 bases lay in between. The CDR3 spells CASSQESQPVLSGNTIYF. The CDR3 DNA is TGCGCCAGCAGCCAAGAAAGCCAGCCCGTACTCTCTGGAAACACCATATATTTT.

This clone was seen only once. This chain joins TRBV5-1 and TRBJ2-7; D is unclear. V lost 0 bases to trimming and J lost 6 bases, with 10 bases between them. The CDR3 has 13 amino acids. Germline V gene lookup returns CDR1 SGHRS and CDR2 YFSETQ. The DNA of the CDR3 is TGCGCCAGCAGCTTGGAAGGGCTGATCGAGCAGTACTTC. As protein: CASSLEGLIEQYF.

The rearrangement links TRBV15 to TRBJ2-2, with 7 bases lining up with TRBD1. Germline V gene lookup returns CDR1 LNHNV and CDR2 YYDKDF (reference sequence). This CDR3 is built from 14 residues. The V gene end was trimmed by 0 bases and the J gene end by 8 bases; junction bases not matched to a gene: 3. CDR3 protein: CATSRELDRGELFF. The CDR3 DNA is TGTGCCACCAGCAGAGAATTGGACAGGGGGGAGCTGTTTTTT.

The V call is TRBV9, the J call TRBJ2-7, with 10 bases matching TRBD2. The V gene's germline CDR1 is SGDLS and CDR2 YYNGEE. This CDR3 comprises 15 residues. The V and J ends lost 3 bases and 1 base, in that order; junction bases with no gene match: 4. The CDR3 DNA reads TGTGCCAGCAGCGGTGGGACTAGCGCTTCCTACGAGCAGTACTTC. Its protein product is CASSGGTSASYEQYF.

A remark on this clone: Other DNA sequences in this sample translate to the same CDR3. The V and J genes are TRBV18 and TRBJ2-5; the D is unclear. The CDR3 length is 13 residues. Deletions cut 0 bases from V and 5 bases from J, with 7 bases between. Per the germline V gene, CDR1 is KGHSH and CDR2 is LQKENI. DNA for the CDR3: TGTGCCAGCTCACCACCGGGTGGGGAGACCCAGTACTTC. This translates into CASSPPGGETQYF.

The rearrangement links TRBV9 to TRBJ2-2; 9 nucleotides match TRBD1. Germline V gene data show CDR1 as SGDLS and CDR2 as YYNGEE. Losses at the gene ends were 3 bases for V and 5 bases for J; bases not matched to a gene: 5. This CDR3 has 15 amino acids. CDR3 coding DNA: TGTGCCAGCAGCGCTCGGACAGGGGAGACCGGGGAGCTGTTTTTT. This gives the protein CASSARTGETGELFF.

This chain joins TRBV9 and TRBJ1-1; possibly TRBD1 for D (6 bases). This CDR3 is built from 16 residues. CDR1 SGDLS and CDR2 YYNGEE come from the germline V gene. Trimming removed 4 bases from V and 6 bases from J, with 22 bases in between. The DNA of the CDR3 is TGTGCCAGCAGCCCCGCGCGGGCCGCAGGGGTGGCTGAAGCTTTCTTT. This translates into CASSPARAAGVAEAFF.

In its sample, this clone was seen once. This same CDR3 is encoded by further DNA sequences in the sample. CDR3 amino acids: CASSSQTSTDTQYF. In nucleotides, the CDR3 is TGCGCCAGCAGCTCTCAAACTAGCACAGATACGCAGTATTTT. V and J are TRBV5-1 and TRBJ2-3; D call uncertain. The germline V gene has CDR1 SGHRS and CDR2 YFSETQ. CDR3 length: 14 residues. Deletions cut 3 bases from V and 0 bases from J, with 8 bases between.

The V call is TRBV6-1, the J call TRBJ2-7; no firm D call. Germline V lookup: CDR1 MNHNS, CDR2 SASEGT. V lost 6 bases, J lost 4 bases, and 10 bases lay in between. The CDR3 has 12 amino acids. CDR3 in amino acids: CASRWSYYEQYF. DNA for the CDR3: TGTGCCAGCAGGTGGTCCTATTACGAGCAGTACTTC.

J is TRBJ2-1 and V is TRBV4-3, with TRBD2 matching over 10 bases. CDR1 LGHNA and CDR2 YSLEER come from the germline V gene. The length of the CDR3 is 17 residues. V was clipped by 0 bases and J by 8 bases; unmatched bases: 10. The CDR3 region has the DNA TGCGCCAGCAGCCAAGATAAGAGCGGGAGGGCCGCGGATGAGCAGTTCTTC. Protein: CASSQDKSGRAADEQFF.

To note about this clone: Different DNA sequences within this sample yield the same CDR3. The chain links TRBV9 to TRBJ2-2; possibly TRBD2 for D (5 bases). Per germline, CDR1 SGDLS and CDR2 YYNGEE. V lost 0 bases, J lost 5 bases, and 11 bases lay in between. CDR3 length: 15 residues. The DNA for the CDR3 is TGTGCCAGCAGCGTAGCCGGGATAGGTACCGGGGAGCTGTTTTTT. It is translated as CASSVAGIGTGELFF.

This chain uses TRBV5-1 with TRBJ2-5; tentative D call: TRBD2 (6 bases). The germline CDR1 and CDR2 sequences are SGHRS and YFSETQ. This CDR3 region has 14 residues. V shed 4 bases and J shed 4 bases, with 14 bases lying between them. The CDR3: CASSRLGFVETQYF. The CDR3 nucleotides read TGCGCCAGCAGCCGACTAGGGTTTGTAGAGACCCAGTACTTC.

The CDR3 nucleotides are TGTGCCGGAGACAGGGTGACAAATCAGCCCCAGCATTTT. Translation: CAGDRVTNQPQHF. This chain links TRBV21-1 with TRBJ1-5; the table assigns TRBD1, which was not confirmed against the DNA. TRBV21-1 is termed a pseudogene. The CDR3 covers 13 residues.

This chain connects TRBV18 to TRBJ2-3; TRBD2 aligns across 8 bases. The CDR3 length is 14 residues. Germline-derived CDR1 and CDR2 are KGHSH and LQKENI. V dropped 3 bases and J dropped 6; count of bases not matched to a gene: 5. CDR3 nucleotide sequence: TGTGCCAGCTCACCTAGCGGGGCTGCTGATACGCAGTATTTT. Residues: CASSPSGAADTQYF. The variable domain in full, with the rest retrieved from reference TRBV18 and TRBJ2-3, is NAGVMQNPRHLVRRRGQEARLRCSPMKGHSHVYWYRQLPEEGLKFMVYLQKENIIDESGMPKERFSAEFPKEGPSILRIQQVVRGDSAAYFCASSPSGAADTQYFGPGTRLTVL.

Note on this clone: Other DNA sequences in this specimen translate into the identical CDR3. In nucleotides, the CDR3 is TGTGCCAGCACCCAAGGGTACGAGCAGTACTTC. It encodes CASTQGYEQYF. This chain joins TRBV6-5 and TRBJ2-7, with D hard to call. This CDR3 spans 11 amino acids. V shed 7 bases and J shed 4 bases, with 8 bases lying between them. Germline-derived CDR1 and CDR2 are MNHEY and SVGAGI.

V usage is TRBV28 and J usage is TRBJ2-1, with a possible D match to TRBD1 (5 bases). CDR1 and CDR2 (germline): MDHEN, SYDVKM. CDR3 length equals 11 residues. The V end lost 7 bases, the J end lost 14 bases, and 15 bases lay between the germline ends. The CDR3 region has the DNA TGTGCCAGCACCTCCAGGGAATGGAAGTTCTTC. Amino acid sequence: CASTSREWKFF.

The CDR3 DNA sequence: TGTGCCTGGAGTGTACGGGACAGTCATGGCTACACCTTC. Its protein is CAWSVRDSHGYTF. The V and J genes are TRBV30 and TRBJ1-2, with 7 bases identical to TRBD1. V trimming: 0 bases; J trimming: 6 bases; junction bases outside the gene matches: 4. Germline CDR1 is GTSNPN and CDR2 is SVGIG (reference sequence). The CDR3 is 13 amino acids.

The chain uses TRBV5-3 and TRBJ2-1; TRBD2 might be the D (6 bases). TRBV5-3 is placed among ORFs of uncertain function. This CDR3 contains 13 residues. V lost 4 bases to trimming and J lost 3 bases, with 8 bases between them. The CDR3 region is CARSGDFYNEQFF. The CDR3 DNA reads as TGTGCCAGAAGCGGGGACTTCTACAATGAGCAGTTCTTC.

The chain recombines TRBV27 with TRBJ1-4; D ambiguous. Germline CDR1 is MNHEY and CDR2 is SMNVEV (reference sequence). CDR3 length: 15 amino acids. V lost 0 bases and J lost 5, with 10 bases in between. CDR3 protein: CASSLSIGKNEKLFF. As DNA, the CDR3 is TGTGCCAGCAGTTTATCTATAGGGAAAAATGAAAAACTGTTTTTT.

This chain uses TRBV28 with TRBJ1-2; D is perhaps TRBD1 (5 bases). Trimming pared 5 bases from V and 2 bases from J, leaving 9 bases between. Per the germline V gene, CDR1 is MDHEN and CDR2 is SYDVKM. The CDR3 is made up of 13 amino acids. CDR3 bases: TGTGCCAGCAGTACGGGACGGAACTATGGCTACACCTTC. This sequence encodes CASSTGRNYGYTF.

This clone was counted once. This rearrangement joins TRBV25-1 to TRBJ2-3; D might be TRBD2 (5 bases). The CDR3 loop spans 12 amino acids. V lost 3 bases, J lost 8 bases, and 9 bases lay in between. Germline loops: CDR1 MGHDK, CDR2 SYGVNS. CDR3 in DNA: TGTGCCAGCAGTGAGGGAGTGGCTACGCAGTATTTT. Amino acids: CASSEGVATQYF. The full variable domain, in which reference TRBV25-1 and TRBJ2-3 provide the parts outside the CDR3, is EADIYQTPRYLVIGTGKKITLECSQTMGHDKMYWYQQDPGMELHLIHYSYGVNSTEKGDLSSESTVSRIRTEHFPLTLESARPSHTSQYLCASSEGVATQYFGPGTRLTVL.

The CDR3 protein is CASSPDSVRRSFF. The CDR3 DNA reads as TGTGCCAGCAGCCCCGACAGCGTGAGGAGGTCGTTCTTC. The V and J genes are TRBV5-5 and TRBJ2-1; D could derive from TRBD1 or TRBD2 (5 bases each). CDR1 is SGHKS and CDR2 is YYEKEE in the germline V gene (reference sequence). V lost 4 bases, J lost 15 bases, and 20 bases lay in between. The CDR3 loop spans 13 amino acids.

About this clone itself: Other DNA sequences in the sample encode the same CDR3. The chain uses TRBV5-1 and TRBJ2-7, with D unclear. The V and J ends lost 0 bases and 2 bases respectively, with 9 bases between them. Germline V gene lookup returns CDR1 SGHRS and CDR2 YFSETQ. This CDR3 is 14 amino acids long. CDR3 sequence (DNA): TGCGCCAGCAGCTTGGGGACGGACGCCTACGAGCAGTACTTC. Translation: CASSLGTDAYEQYF. Combining the CDR3 with reference TRBV5-1 and TRBJ2-7 gives the whole variable domain KAGVTQTPRYLIKTRGQQVTLSCSPISGHRSVSWYQQTPGQGLQFLFEYFSETQRNKGNFPGRFSGRQFSNSRSEMNVSTLELGDSALYLCASSLGTDAYEQYFGPGTRLTVT.

The V and J genes are TRBV10-3 and TRBJ2-3; 7 bases match TRBD2. Germline lookup yields CDR1 ENHRY and CDR2 SYGVKD. The CDR3 loop spans 15 amino acids. The trim removed 8 bases at V and 7 bases at J, leaving 15 bases unmatched. In DNA form, the CDR3 reads TGTGCCATCCAAGCCCGAGCCGCGGGAGTGAATACGCAGTATTTT. Translated, it gives CAIQARAAGVNTQYF.

The chain is built from TRBV11-3 and TRBJ2-1, with TRBD1 identical over 8 bases. The length of the CDR3 is 16 residues. The junction had 11 bases not matched to a gene; V was cut back by 5 bases and J by 5 bases. CDR1 is SGHNT and CDR2 is YENEEA in the germline V gene. The CDR3 reads CASSPNQGARNNEQFF. CDR3 nucleotides: TGTGCCAGCAGCCCAAATCAGGGGGCCCGAAACAATGAGCAGTTCTTC.

The rearrangement uses TRBV2 and TRBJ1-5, with D unresolved. This CDR3 is built from 15 residues. The V end was cut by 4 bases, the J end by 3 bases, with 13 bases between. CDR1 and CDR2 from the germline V gene are SNHLY and FYNNEI. CDR3 nucleotides: TGTGCCAGCAGTGGGGTATCGGGAGTCAATCAGCCCCAGCATTTT. It yields the protein CASSGVSGVNQPQHF.

This clone has a single count. This chain connects TRBV5-1 to TRBJ2-1; TRBD1 matches 9 bases. Germline CDR1 is SGHRS and CDR2 is YFSETQ. The CDR3 contains 14 residues. V gave up 4 bases and J gave up 5 bases; unmatched junction bases: 4. This CDR3 is CASSRDRVNNEQFF. The CDR3 region has the DNA TGCGCCAGCAGCCGGGACAGGGTCAACAATGAGCAGTTCTTC.

Notes on this clone: The sample carries other DNA sequences with the same CDR3. The chain has TRBV5-1 and TRBJ1-4; D is possibly TRBD1 (6 bases). The germline V gene has CDR1 SGHRS and CDR2 YFSETQ. Trimming cost V 4 bases and J 2 bases, with 9 bases left between them. The CDR3 is 14 residues long. DNA of the CDR3: TGCGCCAGCAGCCCGCAGGGGACTAATGAAAAACTGTTTTTT. Translation gives CASSPQGTNEKLFF.

This clone was counted a single time. The rearrangement uses TRBV29-1 and TRBJ1-1; 10 nucleotides match TRBD1. Germline V gene data show CDR1 as SQVTM and CDR2 as ANQGSEA. This CDR3 region has 14 residues. The junction had 5 bases not matched to a gene; V was cut back by 4 bases and J by 3 bases. The CDR3 DNA reads TGCAGCGTTGTAGACAGGGGGCTGGACACTGAAGCTTTCTTT. Protein product: CSVVDRGLDTEAFF.

A word on this clone: The same CDR3 is also encoded by other DNA sequences in this sample. V gene TRBV6-1 combines with J gene TRBJ2-5; no firm D call. With 3 bases removed from V and 5 bases from J, the gap between germline ends came to 4 bases. The CDR3 contains 11 residues. Germline CDR1 reads MNHNS; CDR2 reads SASEGT. As DNA, the CDR3 is TGTGCCAGCAGTGAGTCGGAGACCCAGTACTTC. This sequence encodes CASSESETQYF.